This T cell receptor (beta chain) was documented in a study of glioma-infiltrating T cells. At the level of the study: Presurgical dexamethasone in glioma patients lasted six or fewer days.

Overall study findings and caveats: A blood CDR3 motif signature was depleted in highly divergent patients. Only very few CDR3 sequences appeared in both tissue and blood. Tissue-blood divergence was below expectation in non-neoplastic patients, above in gliomas.

TCR alpha and beta CDR3 regions were amplified from RNA using iRepertoire nested multiplex PCR. Via MiXCR, TCRdb re-called the multiplex PCR reads, giving one row per CDR3 protein. In the table there are about 380,000 distinct CDR3 sequences, 41% of which are singletons. About this clonotype: Antigen: not known.

The sequence derives from a human donor with low-grade glioma or glioblastoma, undergoing nonglioma brain surgery, or in good health (not recorded which). Input material: glioma tissue, nonneoplastic brain tissue, or PBMCs (not recorded which).

As DNA, the CDR3 is TGCAGTGCCGGGACAGGGATTTATGGCTACACCTTC. Translating gives CSAGTGIYGYTF. V gene TRBV20-1 combines with J gene TRBJ1-2; 9 bases line up with TRBD1. The V segment lost 6 bases and the J segment 5 bases; nucleotides outside the gene matches: 4. CDR1 is DFQATT, CDR2 SNEGSKA, per germline (reference sequence). This CDR3 has 12 amino acids.